The 4 T cell receptor beta chains listed next were all sequenced from one sample in a study of blood T cell repertoires in COVID-19. TCRdb's table, derived via immunoSEQ multiplex PCR, lists solely in-frame clones and lacks some. The sample includes more than 85,000 clones, roughly 82% of them seen just once. Sequencing input: peripheral blood. The receptors shown here come from a woman over 75 with active or convalescent COVID-19.

The V call is TRBV2, the J call TRBJ2-3; 9 nucleotides align to TRBD2. Germline V gene data show CDR1 as SNHLY and CDR2 as FYNNEI. The CDR3 contains 14 residues. V was clipped by 7 bases and J by 2 bases; unmatched bases: 4. The CDR3 bases are TGTGCCAGCACCCTAGCGGGGATCACAGATACGCAGTATTTT. It encodes CASTLAGITDTQYF.

The rearrangement links TRBV7-8 to TRBJ1-4; a weak D match, TRBD1 (5 bases). CDR1 SGHVS and CDR2 FQNEAQ come from the germline V gene. This CDR3 is 13 amino acids long. V dropped 1 base and J dropped 7 bases, with 7 bases sitting between them. CDR3 region: CASSLGRGEKLFF. The CDR3 DNA sequence: TGTGCCAGCAGCTTAGGAAGGGGTGAAAAACTGTTTTTT.

The chain links TRBV24-1 to TRBJ2-3; D is unclear. Trimming left V 3 bases short and J 1 base short, with 13 bases between. The CDR3 has 16 amino acids. In germline, CDR1 is KGHDR, CDR2 SFDVKD. CDR3 sequence reads: CATSDAIPSGTDTQYF. DNA for the CDR3: TGTGCCACCAGTGATGCTATCCCTTCCGGCACAGATACGCAGTATTTT.

The chain uses TRBV18 and TRBJ2-5; the match to TRBD1 covers 9 bases. Germline CDR1 is KGHSH and CDR2 is LQKENI. The CDR3 has 15 residues. After removal of 4 bases from V and 4 bases from J, the junction contained 7 bases not matched to a gene. The CDR3 region has the DNA TGTGCCAGCTCACTCGGGACAGGGACCTCAGAGACCCAGTACTTC. It encodes CASSLGTGTSETQYF. Together with reference TRBV18 and TRBJ2-5, the CDR3 gives the full variable domain: NAGVMQNPRHLVRRRGQEARLRCSPMKGHSHVYWYRQLPEEGLKFMVYLQKENIIDESGMPKERFSAEFPKEGPSILRIQQVVRGDSAAYFCASSLGTGTSETQYFGPGTRLLVL.